This note documents a single TCR beta chain sequence. This sample stems from a study of blood T cell repertoires in COVID-19. For the study at large: Whether acute or convalescent, the COVID-19 samples came from the United States, Italy and Spain. In each case, the material was cDNA or gDNA derived from T cells, B-cell-depleted T cells, or PBMCs.

Sequenced by immunoSEQ multiplex PCR; TCRdb stores in-frame clones only, minus some. The sample records some 50,000 clones, approximately 83% being singletons. V gave up 3 bases and J gave up 2 bases, with 8 bases separating them. CDR3 length: 14 amino acids. Germline CDR1 and CDR2: PRHDT and FYEKMQ (reference sequence). Sequencing was performed on peripheral blood. This chain links TRBV13 with TRBJ1-3; no clear D. This TCR derives from a human donor in a cohort sampled during active COVID-19. The donor label of this sample is uncertain. CDR3 bases: TGTGCCAGCAGCTTTGGAGGGACTGGAAACACCATATATTTT. This sequence encodes CASSFGGTGNTIYF.